The 9 T cell receptor beta chains given below trace back to one sample, sequenced in a study of OX40 agonist ivuxolimab in advanced cancers. Clones were read by immunoSEQ multiplex PCR, and TCRdb kept only the in-frame ones, dropping some. The table has tens of thousands of clones, about 93% seen once. The sample consisted of CD4+ or CD8+ T cells sorted from blood, taken in a trial of the OX40 agonist ivuxolimab. The source of these receptors is an adult with an advanced solid tumor such as melanoma, head and neck, liver or kidney cancer.

The J gene is TRBJ2-5, the V gene TRBV29-1; D ambiguous. The V end lost 1 base, the J end lost 4 bases, and 7 bases lay between the germline ends. CDR1 and CDR2 from the germline V gene are SQVTM and ANQGSEA. CDR3 length: 12 residues. The CDR3 is CSVEGVGETQYF. The DNA of the CDR3 is TGCAGCGTTGAAGGGGTTGGAGAGACCCAGTACTTC.

This clone was recorded only once. V gene TRBV27 combines with J gene TRBJ2-7; 7 bases match TRBD2. Losses at the gene ends were 0 bases for V and 0 bases for J; bases not matched to a gene: 8. Germline CDR1 MNHEY, CDR2 SMNVEV (reference sequence). This CDR3 is built from 17 residues. DNA of the CDR3: TGTGCCAGCAGTTTATCTAGGCGAGGCGGGAGCTCCTACGAGCAGTACTTC. Residues: CASSLSRRGGSSYEQYF.

The V and J genes are TRBV6-1 and TRBJ1-1; no definite D call. The CDR3 runs 14 residues. Trimming left V 1 base short and J 2 bases short, with 8 bases between. The V gene's germline CDR1 is MNHNS and CDR2 SASEGT. The CDR3 DNA sequence: TGTGCCAGCAGTGAAGGGCAGGTAAACACTGAAGCTTTCTTT. Amino acids: CASSEGQVNTEAFF.

The chain is built from TRBV15 and TRBJ2-3; perhaps TRBD2 as D (6 bases). The V gene lost 0 bases and the J gene lost 0 bases, with 10 bases spanning the gap. This CDR3 has 16 amino acids. Per the germline V gene, CDR1 is LNHNV and CDR2 is YYDKDF (reference sequence). The CDR3 is CATSRDYRGSTDTQYF. The CDR3 bases are TGTGCCACCAGCAGAGATTACCGGGGGAGCACAGATACGCAGTATTTT.

The chain has TRBV5-6 and TRBJ2-5, with D uncertain. Trimming took 2 bases from V and 0 from J, leaving 2 bases between them. The V gene's germline CDR1 is SGHDT and CDR2 YYEEEE. The CDR3 extends over 12 amino acids. The CDR3 DNA is TGTGCCAGCAGCTTTCACCAAGAGACCCAGTACTTC. Its translation: CASSFHQETQYF.

This clone was found once. This chain links TRBV18 with TRBJ2-7; TRBD1 matches at 8 bases. V gave up 4 bases and J gave up 4 bases; unmatched junction bases: 12. CDR3 length equals 16 residues. CDR1 is KGHSH and CDR2 is LQKENI in the germline V gene. The CDR3 DNA reads TGTGCCAGCTCACTAATCTCCACAGGGGGACTTTACGAGCAGTACTTC. Translated: CASSLISTGGLYEQYF. Filled out from reference TRBV18 and TRBJ2-7, the complete variable domain reads NAGVMQNPRHLVRRRGQEARLRCSPMKGHSHVYWYRQLPEEGLKFMVYLQKENIIDESGMPKERFSAEFPKEGPSILRIQQVVRGDSAAYFCASSLISTGGLYEQYFGPGTRLTVT.

The gene calls are TRBV4-3 and TRBJ1-2; 8 nucleotides line up with TRBD1. The V gene end was trimmed by 1 base and the J gene end by 5 bases; junction bases not matched to a gene: 3. The CDR3 totals 14 residues. CDR1 and CDR2 from the germline V gene are LGHNA and YSLEER. The DNA for the CDR3 is TGCGCCAGCAGCCAAGCTAACAGGGGGTATGGCTACACCTTC. It yields the protein CASSQANRGYGYTF.

A note on this clone: The junction departs from the called germline gene at one end, perhaps through a read error. V is TRBV5-1 and J is TRBJ2-7; D gene uncertain. This CDR3 contains 13 residues. Germline CDR1 and CDR2: SGHRS and YFSETQ. The CDR3 spells CANSLLGLGEQYF. CDR3 bases: TGCGCCAACAGCTTGCTGGGCCTCGGCGAGCAGTACTTC. Full variable domain (missing parts from reference TRBV5-1 and TRBJ2-7): KAGVTQTPRYLIKTRGQQVTLSCSPISGHRSVSWYQQTPGQGLQFLFEYFSETQRNKGNFPGRFSGRQFSNSRSEMNVSTLELGDSALYLCANSLLGLGEQYFGPGTRLTVT.

V gene TRBV10-3 combines with J gene TRBJ2-7; TRBD2 might be the D (5 bases). V was trimmed by 4 bases and J by 2 bases, leaving 21 bases between them. Germline lookup yields CDR1 ENHRY and CDR2 SYGVKD. The CDR3 is made up of 17 amino acids. CDR3 sequence reads: CAISAGRWPEVTYEQYF. CDR3 nucleotides: TGTGCCATCAGTGCGGGAAGGTGGCCCGAGGTAACCTACGAGCAGTACTTC.